A single sample gave rise to the 27 T cell receptor beta chains below, sequenced in a study of blood T cell repertoires in COVID-19. Repertoires were generated with immunoSEQ multiplex PCR, while TCRdb's copy carries only in-frame clones and drops some. The table lists 250,000 to 300,000 clones, 83% of them singletons. Sequencing used peripheral blood. These receptors originate from a man between 60 and 75 years old who had recovered from COVID-19.

The chain has TRBV12-3 or TRBV12-4 and TRBJ2-2; no firm D call. The V and J ends lost 8 bases and 3 bases respectively, with 7 bases between them. The CDR3 sequence is 12 residues long. CDR3 bases: TGTGCCAGCGGGCAGGACACCGGGGAGCTGTTTTTT. This codes for CASGQDTGELFF.

The CDR3 is CASSLDPGDEAFF. CDR3 coding DNA: TGTGCCAGCAGCTTAGATCCGGGTGATGAAGCTTTCTTT. The chain combines TRBV11-3 with TRBJ1-1, with D unclear. The CDR3 sequence is 13 residues long. The germline V gene encodes CDR1 SGHNT and CDR2 YENEEA. Trimming left V 0 bases short and J 7 bases short, with 9 bases between. Full variable domain (outside the CDR3, taken from reference TRBV11-3 and TRBJ1-1): EAGVVQSPRYKIIEKKQPVAFWCNPISGHNTLYWYLQNLGQGPELLIRYENEEAVDDSQLPKDRFSAERLKGVDSTLKIQPAELGDSAVYLCASSLDPGDEAFFGQGTRLTVV.

The genes are TRBV6-1 and TRBJ1-2; D is unclear. V was shortened by 0 bases and J by 0 bases, with 8 bases between the two germline ends. The CDR3 is 15 residues long. Germline CDR1 is MNHNS and CDR2 is SASEGT. The CDR3 loop is CASSEAGSPNYGYTF. The CDR3, as DNA: TGTGCCAGCAGTGAAGCGGGCAGTCCTAACTATGGCTACACCTTC.

The J gene is TRBJ2-2, the V gene TRBV7-9; TRBD2 matches 10 bases. The CDR3 covers 15 residues. Per germline, CDR1 SEHNR and CDR2 FQNEAQ (reference sequence). With 5 bases clipped from V and 6 bases from J, the junction kept 6 bases outside the gene matches. CDR3 sequence: CASSTSGRGPGELFF. CDR3 DNA sequence: TGTGCCAGCAGCACAAGCGGGAGGGGGCCCGGGGAGCTGTTTTTT.

The chain is built from TRBV2 and TRBJ1-5; D gene uncertain. The CDR3 totals 14 residues. Trimming removed 3 bases at V and 3 bases at J, with 9 bases between. Germline-derived CDR1 and CDR2 are SNHLY and FYNNEI. The CDR3 DNA follows: TGTGCCAGCAGTGAGGGCCAGACCAATCAGCCCCAGCATTTT. Its protein product is CASSEGQTNQPQHF. Based on the CDR3 plus reference TRBV2 and TRBJ1-5, the full variable domain is EPEVTQTPSHQVTQMGQEVILRCVPISNHLYFYWYRQILGQKVEFLVSFYNNEISEKSEIFDDQFSVERPDGSNFTLKIRSTKLEDSAMYFCASSEGQTNQPQHFGDGTRLSIL.

The V and J genes are TRBV18 and TRBJ2-2; 10 nucleotides align to TRBD2. CDR3 length: 18 amino acids. CDR1 is KGHSH, CDR2 LQKENI, per germline. The V segment lost 1 base and the J segment 2 bases; nucleotides outside the gene matches: 7. The CDR3 sequence: CASSPLATSGANTGELFF. The CDR3 coding sequence is TGTGCCAGCTCACCACTTGCTACTAGCGGGGCAAACACCGGGGAGCTGTTTTTT.

The chain uses TRBV5-1 and TRBJ2-2; D might be TRBD1 (6 bases). The CDR3 loop spans 14 amino acids. Germline CDR1 is SGHRS and CDR2 is YFSETQ. The V gene lost 4 bases and the J gene lost 5 bases, with 12 bases spanning the gap. The chain's CDR3 is CASSRTASTGELFF. The CDR3 DNA is TGCGCCAGCAGCCGGACAGCGAGTACCGGGGAGCTGTTTTTT. Full variable domain (outside the CDR3, taken from reference TRBV5-1 and TRBJ2-2): KAGVTQTPRYLIKTRGQQVTLSCSPISGHRSVSWYQQTPGQGLQFLFEYFSETQRNKGNFPGRFSGRQFSNSRSEMNVSTLELGDSALYLCASSRTASTGELFFGEGSRLTVL.

The chain carries TRBV7-8 and TRBJ1-2, with TRBD1 matching over 11 bases. Germline V gene lookup returns CDR1 SGHVS and CDR2 FQNEAQ. CDR3 size: 16 residues. The trim removed 4 bases at V and 7 bases at J, leaving 11 bases unmatched. DNA of the CDR3: TGTGCCAGCAGCTCGCGGACAGGGGGCTTCACGGGTGGCTACACCTTC. This sequence encodes CASSSRTGGFTGGYTF.

The chain has TRBV6-5 and TRBJ1-1; 8 bases line up with TRBD1. This CDR3 is built from 13 residues. Germline V gives CDR1 MNHEY, CDR2 SVGAGI. The trim removed 8 bases at V and 3 bases at J, leaving 5 bases unmatched. In DNA, the CDR3 is TGTGCCAGCTACCGGGACAGGTACACTGAAGCTTTCTTT. Encoded protein: CASYRDRYTEAFF.

This clone was seen more than once but under ten times. V and J are TRBV7-9 and TRBJ1-6; D is uncertain. CDR1 and CDR2 from the germline V gene are SEHNR and FQNEAQ (reference sequence). The CDR3 has 16 amino acids. V lost 9 bases, J lost 4 bases, and 19 bases lay in between. CDR3 loop: CASTTPRAGYNSPLHF. The CDR3 DNA follows: TGTGCCAGTACCACTCCACGGGCGGGGTATAATTCACCCCTCCACTTT.

This rearrangement joins TRBV5-1 to TRBJ2-3, with 13 bases fitting TRBD2. There are 18 residues in the CDR3. CDR1 is SGHRS and CDR2 is YFSETQ in the germline V gene. Losses at the gene ends were 4 bases for V and 0 bases for J; bases not matched to a gene: 8. As DNA, the CDR3 is TGCGCCAGCAGCGGCGCGACTAGCGGGGGGTCTAGCACAGATACGCAGTATTTT. Translated, it gives CASSGATSGGSSTDTQYF. The entire variable domain, with the rest obtained from reference TRBV5-1 and TRBJ2-3, is as follows: KAGVTQTPRYLIKTRGQQVTLSCSPISGHRSVSWYQQTPGQGLQFLFEYFSETQRNKGNFPGRFSGRQFSNSRSEMNVSTLELGDSALYLCASSGATSGGSSTDTQYFGPGTRLTVL.

V and J are TRBV7-6 and TRBJ2-2; tentatively, D is TRBD2 (5 bases). CDR3 size: 14 residues. Trimming left V 3 bases short and J 10 bases short, with 15 bases between. CDR1 and CDR2 (germline): SGHVS, FNYEAQ. This chain's CDR3 is CASSFPSLRAELFF. As DNA, the CDR3 is TGTGCCAGCAGCTTCCCCTCGTTGAGGGCGGAGCTGTTTTTT.

This rearrangement joins TRBV6-5 to TRBJ2-2; possibly TRBD1 for D (5 bases). The V end lost 6 bases, the J end lost 6 bases, and 14 bases lay between the germline ends. This CDR3 comprises 14 residues. Germline V gene sequence: CDR1 MNHEY, CDR2 SVGAGI. This CDR3 reads CASSARDFAGELFF. The DNA for the CDR3 is TGTGCCAGCAGCGCCAGGGATTTTGCCGGGGAGCTGTTTTTT.

This clone was found a few times. The rearrangement links TRBV11-2 to TRBJ2-5; 9 bases are a match to TRBD2. From germline, CDR1 is SGHAT and CDR2 FQNNGV. The CDR3 sequence is 15 residues long. V was clipped by 1 base and J by 5 bases; unmatched bases: 5. CDR3 nucleotide sequence: TGTGCCAGCAGCTTAGGCGGGAGGGCCGGGGAGACCCAGTACTTC. Translation: CASSLGGRAGETQYF.

The chain joins TRBV5-1 to TRBJ2-6; D may be TRBD2 (5 bases). CDR3 size: 16 residues. Trimming took off 2 bases at V and 0 bases at J, with 9 bases between the two ends. Germline CDR1 SGHRS, CDR2 YFSETQ. CDR3: CASSFGGSSGANVLTF. The CDR3 DNA reads as TGCGCCAGCAGCTTCGGAGGATCCTCTGGGGCCAACGTCCTGACTTTC.

The chain recombines TRBV2 with TRBJ1-6; D is unresolved. The ends were cut back, 3 bases at V and 7 bases at J, with 13 bases in the middle. Per germline, CDR1 SNHLY and CDR2 FYNNEI. The CDR3 extends over 15 amino acids. The CDR3 DNA reads as TGTGCCAGCAGTGACAGGATTAGTGGAAATTCACCCCTCCACTTT. Translation gives CASSDRISGNSPLHF.

This sequence joins TRBV6-5 and TRBJ1-2; D is ambiguous. The ends were cut back, 5 bases at V and 13 bases at J, with 17 bases in the middle. The CDR3 is 12 residues long. CDR1 and CDR2 (germline): MNHEY, SVGAGI. Here the CDR3 DNA reads TGTGCCAGCAGTCCCCTGGCCGCTCTCTTCACCTTC. This sequence encodes CASSPLAALFTF.

This chain joins TRBV9 and TRBJ1-5, with 7 nucleotides matching TRBD1. The trim removed 3 bases at V and 10 bases at J, leaving 13 bases unmatched. The CDR3 is made up of 15 amino acids. Germline loops: CDR1 SGDLS, CDR2 YYNGEE. This chain's CDR3 is CASSARDSGSGPQHF. The DNA for the CDR3 is TGTGCCAGCAGCGCCCGGGACAGCGGGTCCGGCCCCCAGCATTTT.

The chain carries TRBV11-2 and TRBJ2-7, with TRBD1 matching over 8 bases. This CDR3 has 16 residues. Germline V gene data show CDR1 as SGHAT and CDR2 as FQNNGV. With 2 bases clipped from V and 3 bases from J, the junction kept 9 bases outside the gene matches. In nucleotides, the CDR3 is TGTGCCAGCAGCTTACCATCCGGGACAGGATACTACGAGCAGTACTTC. It codes for CASSLPSGTGYYEQYF.

The V gene is TRBV3-1 (or the pseudogene TRBV3-2), the J gene TRBJ2-2; D uncertain. Germline V gene data show CDR1 as LGHDT and CDR2 as YNNKEL (reference sequence). CDR3 size: 14 residues. The germline V and J ends were trimmed by 0 bases and 7 bases, with 9 bases remaining between them. The CDR3 region has the DNA TGTGCCAGCAGCCAAGAACTCCTCGGCGGGGAGCTGTTTTTT. Translation gives CASSQELLGGELFF.

Written as DNA, the CDR3 is TGTGCCAGCAGCTCATCGGCAGGGGCTAGGACAGAGACCCAGTACTTC. The encoded protein is CASSSSAGARTETQYF. V and J are TRBV11-2 and TRBJ2-5; D might be TRBD1 (6 bases). The germline V gene encodes CDR1 SGHAT and CDR2 FQNNGV. V was shortened by 4 bases and J by 4 bases, with 19 bases between the two germline ends. The CDR3 totals 16 residues.

V is TRBV6-1 and J is TRBJ1-1; D is undetermined. Germline V gene data show CDR1 as MNHNS and CDR2 as SASEGT. CDR3 size: 13 residues. V was clipped by 7 bases and J by 0 bases, with 9 bases between them. The CDR3 reads CASTTAMNTEAFF. The DNA for the CDR3 is TGTGCCAGCACAACAGCCATGAACACTGAAGCTTTCTTT.

The chain employs TRBV5-1 and TRBJ2-5; TRBD1 is a possible D gene (5 bases). Trimming removed 2 bases from V and 3 bases from J, with 8 bases in between. CDR1 is SGHRS, CDR2 YFSETQ, per germline. The CDR3 contains 13 residues. The CDR3 region has the DNA TGCGCCAGCAGCTTAGGGGTGAAAGAGACCCAGTACTTC. This encodes CASSLGVKETQYF.

The J gene is TRBJ2-1, the V gene TRBV2; D remains ambiguous. The germline V gene encodes CDR1 SNHLY and CDR2 FYNNEI. The V gene lost 4 bases and the J gene lost 5 bases, with 12 bases spanning the gap. This CDR3 spans 14 amino acids. The CDR3 spells CASSGRKRDNEQFF. The CDR3 DNA sequence: TGTGCCAGCAGTGGACGAAAACGGGACAATGAGCAGTTCTTC. The full variable domain, with the rest looked up from reference TRBV2 and TRBJ2-1, is EPEVTQTPSHQVTQMGQEVILRCVPISNHLYFYWYRQILGQKVEFLVSFYNNEISEKSEIFDDQFSVERPDGSNFTLKIRSTKLEDSAMYFCASSGRKRDNEQFFGPGTRLTVL.

V gene TRBV6-5 combines with J gene TRBJ1-2, with D possibly being TRBD1 (6 bases). Germline lookup yields CDR1 MNHEY and CDR2 SVGAGI. CDR3 length equals 14 residues. V lost 5 bases and J lost 4, with 14 bases in between. In DNA, the CDR3 is TGTGCCAGCAGTCCCATGACAGGAAGCTATGGCTACACCTTC. It is translated as CASSPMTGSYGYTF.

The chain is built from TRBV20-1 and TRBJ2-4; 9 nucleotides align to TRBD2. The CDR3 totals 11 residues. After removal of 3 bases from V and 15 bases from J, the junction contained 6 bases not matched to a gene. Germline V lookup: CDR1 DFQATT, CDR2 SNEGSKA (reference sequence). This CDR3 is CSARAGTSSYF. DNA of the CDR3: TGCAGTGCTAGGGCCGGGACTAGCTCGTACTTC.

This sequence joins TRBV5-6 and TRBJ1-2; 9 bases are shared with TRBD1. Trimming at V came to 3 bases and at J to 0 bases, leaving 0 bases not matched to a gene. CDR3 length: 14 amino acids. The V gene's germline CDR1 is SGHDT and CDR2 YYEEEE. CDR3 region: CASSWTGANYGYTF. The CDR3 DNA is TGTGCCAGCAGCTGGACAGGGGCTAACTATGGCTACACCTTC.